This entry lists 21 T cell receptor beta chains sequenced from one sample in a study of T cell changes during pregnancy in multiple sclerosis. This table comes from immunoSEQ multiplex PCR, and its TCRdb copy is limited to in-frame clones, with some not included. This sample has approximately 110,000 clones; about 89% occur once, and the top ten carry around 3.2%. The sample here was peripheral blood, taken after pregnancy. The receptors come from a female donor with multiple sclerosis, enrolled in a pregnancy study.

The genes are TRBV15 and TRBJ2-7; a weak D match, TRBD1 (6 bases). Trimming shortened V by 1 base and J by 3 bases, and 7 bases separated the two germline ends. Germline V gene lookup returns CDR1 LNHNV and CDR2 YYDKDF (reference sequence). The CDR3 is 13 residues long. CDR3 loop: CATSRVQGYEQYF. The CDR3 coding sequence is TGTGCCACCAGCAGAGTACAGGGCTACGAGCAGTACTTC.

The rearrangement joins TRBV6-1 to TRBJ1-1, with unresolved D. V was clipped by 1 base and J by 4 bases, with 7 bases between them. The CDR3 is 13 amino acids. Germline values: CDR1 MNHNS, CDR2 SASEGT. The CDR3 DNA reads TGTGCCAGCAGTGAAGTTAGCAGCACTGAAGCTTTCTTT. This translates into CASSEVSSTEAFF.

This chain joins TRBV6-1 and TRBJ2-3; 15 bases are shared with TRBD2. The CDR3 has 18 residues. V lost 3 bases, J lost 1 base, and 5 bases stayed unmatched. Per the germline V gene, CDR1 is MNHNS and CDR2 is SASEGT. CDR3 nucleotide sequence: TGTGCCAGCAGTGAGGGACTAGCGGGGGGCTGGGGCACAGATACGCAGTATTTT. It translates to CASSEGLAGGWGTDTQYF.

The sample holds a few counts of this clone. This rearrangement joins TRBV25-1 to TRBJ1-2; TRBD1 might be the D (5 bases). V was shortened by 4 bases and J by 8 bases, with 11 bases between the two germline ends. This CDR3 contains 12 residues. Germline CDR1 reads MGHDK; CDR2 reads SYGVNS. CDR3 sequence: CASSGAGRGYTF. In DNA form, the CDR3 reads TGTGCCAGCAGTGGAGCAGGGCGCGGCTACACCTTC.

The J gene is TRBJ2-3, the V gene TRBV5-4; TRBD2 matches at 10 bases. The ends lost 2 bases at V and 2 bases at J; junction bases unmatched: 5. Germline loops: CDR1 SGHNT, CDR2 YYREEE (reference sequence). The CDR3 is made up of 16 amino acids. The DNA of the CDR3 is TGTGCCAGCAGCTTTCTAGCGGGGGAGACCACAGATACGCAGTATTTT. Residues: CASSFLAGETTDTQYF. Full variable domain (outside the CDR3, taken from reference TRBV5-4 and TRBJ2-3): ETGVTQSPTHLIKTRGQQVTLRCSSQSGHNTVSWYQQALGQGPQFIFQYYREEENGRGNFPPRFSGLQFPNYSSELNVNALELDDSALYLCASSFLAGETTDTQYFGPGTRLTVL.

This sequence joins TRBV5-1 and TRBJ1-4; the D gene is possibly TRBD1 (5 bases). This CDR3 contains 15 residues. CDR1 SGHRS and CDR2 YFSETQ come from the germline V gene. V was trimmed by 4 bases and J by 5 bases, leaving 15 bases between them. The CDR3 region has the DNA TGCGCCAGCAGCCCATCGGGGGGGACGAATGAAAAACTGTTTTTT. Protein sequence: CASSPSGGTNEKLFF. The full variable domain, in which reference TRBV5-1 and TRBJ1-4 provide the parts outside the CDR3, is KAGVTQTPRYLIKTRGQQVTLSCSPISGHRSVSWYQQTPGQGLQFLFEYFSETQRNKGNFPGRFSGRQFSNSRSEMNVSTLELGDSALYLCASSPSGGTNEKLFFGSGTQLSVL.

CDR3 in amino acids: CASSVAAGGSNTGELFF. The CDR3 DNA is TGTGCCAGCAGCGTAGCAGCGGGGGGATCGAACACCGGGGAGCTGTTTTTT. The J gene is TRBJ2-2, the V gene TRBV9, with 9 bases matching TRBD2. CDR1 and CDR2 (germline): SGDLS, YYNGEE. V shed 0 bases and J 0 bases; nucleotides not matched to a gene: 3. This CDR3 is built from 17 residues.

V is TRBV5-6 and J is TRBJ2-1; D unresolved. The CDR3 contains 12 residues. Germline V gene data show CDR1 as SGHDT and CDR2 as YYEEEE. Trimming pared 0 bases from V and 10 bases from J, leaving 8 bases between. The CDR3, as DNA: TGTGCCAGCAGCTTGGCGGTGGGCGAGCAGTTCTTC. Encoded protein: CASSLAVGEQFF.

The genes are TRBV9 and TRBJ1-3; 7 nucleotides line up with TRBD1. The V and J ends lost 5 bases and 7 bases, in that order; junction bases with no gene match: 12. Germline lookup yields CDR1 SGDLS and CDR2 YYNGEE. The CDR3 extends over 15 amino acids. In nucleotides, the CDR3 is TGTGCCAGCAGTTTCGGGACAGCCCCCAGGAACACCATATATTTT. As protein: CASSFGTAPRNTIYF.

The chain recombines TRBV5-1 with TRBJ1-3, with TRBD1 matching over 7 bases. Germline V CDR1 and CDR2: SGHRS, YFSETQ. J lost 0 bases, V lost 4 bases, and 4 bases had no gene match. CDR3 length equals 15 residues. CDR3 loop: CASSAGTVSGNTIYF. DNA of the CDR3: TGCGCCAGCAGCGCAGGGACAGTCTCTGGAAACACCATATATTTT.

V gene TRBV5-1 combines with J gene TRBJ2-2; no reliable D call. The V end lost 5 bases, the J end lost 0 bases, and 11 bases lay between the germline ends. The CDR3 runs to 15 residues. Germline V gene data show CDR1 as SGHRS and CDR2 as YFSETQ. The CDR3 nucleotides read TGCGCCAGCAGAGCCCGACTCGCGAACACCGGGGAGCTGTTTTTT. Translated: CASRARLANTGELFF.

In its sample, this clone was seen once. Mismatch with germline at one junction end may stem from a read error. The gene calls are TRBV7-7 and TRBJ1-1, with a possible D match to TRBD1 (6 bases). The CDR3 loop spans 14 amino acids. Germline loops: CDR1 SSHAT, CDR2 FNYEAQ (reference sequence). Here the CDR3 reads CASSQSLGGTEAFF. The CDR3 region has the DNA TGTGCTAGCAGCCAGAGCCTAGGGGGTACTGAAGCTTTCTTT.

The chain uses TRBV6-1 and TRBJ1-2; 8 bases fit TRBD1. Per germline, CDR1 MNHNS and CDR2 SASEGT. V lost 8 bases, J lost 8 bases, and 7 bases stayed unmatched. The CDR3 loop spans 12 amino acids. The CDR3 nucleotides read TGTGCCAGCCTAGACAGGGGCGGGGGCTACACCTTC. This gives the protein CASLDRGGGYTF.

The chain uses TRBV7-3 and TRBJ1-1; TRBD1 is a possible D gene (5 bases). Per the germline V gene, CDR1 is SGHTA and CDR2 is FQGTGA. The length of the CDR3 is 14 residues. Trimming pared 7 bases from V and 4 bases from J, leaving 16 bases between. The CDR3 loop reads CASTIGPGGTEAFF. CDR3 DNA sequence: TGTGCCAGCACCATAGGTCCCGGGGGCACTGAAGCTTTCTTT.

The rearrangement links TRBV4-1 to TRBJ2-7; TRBD2 might be the D (6 bases). Trimming stripped 2 bases from V and 5 bases from J, with 13 bases between. The CDR3 loop spans 14 amino acids. From germline, CDR1 is MGHRA and CDR2 YSYEKL. CDR3 nucleotides: TGCGCCAGCAGCCAACTGACTAGTTCGAACGAGCAGTACTTC. Translation gives CASSQLTSSNEQYF.

This chain joins TRBV6-8 and TRBJ2-5; TRBD2 aligns across 10 bases. J lost 3 bases, V lost 2 bases, and 6 bases had no gene match. There are 16 residues in the CDR3. Germline V gives CDR1 MNHGY, CDR2 SAAAGT. The CDR3 protein is CASSYTTSGPKETQYF. The CDR3 nucleotides read TGTGCCAGCAGTTACACGACTAGCGGGCCTAAAGAGACCCAGTACTTC.

The V gene is TRBV18, the J gene TRBJ2-7; a weak D match, TRBD1 (6 bases). Trimming left V 1 base short and J 3 bases short, with 13 bases between. The CDR3 totals 15 residues. Germline assignment: CDR1 KGHSH and CDR2 LQKENI. The CDR3 bases are TGTGCCAGCTCACCACGTGGCGCGACAGGCTACGAGCAGTACTTC. Translated, it gives CASSPRGATGYEQYF.

The V call is TRBV6-5, the J call TRBJ1-5; D gene uncertain. The CDR3 length is 14 residues. V was clipped by 6 bases and J by 7 bases, with 16 bases between them. The V gene's germline CDR1 is MNHEY and CDR2 SVGAGI. As DNA, the CDR3 is TGTGCCAGCAGCCCCTATCCCCCTCCACAGCCCCAGCATTTT. This encodes CASSPYPPPQPQHF.

This clone was seen just once. The chain has TRBV19 and TRBJ2-3, with a tentative D call TRBD2 (5 bases). V dropped 3 bases and J dropped 2 bases, with 18 bases sitting between them. This CDR3 has 17 amino acids. Germline lookup yields CDR1 LNHDA and CDR2 SQIVND (reference sequence). CDR3 bases: TGTGCCAGTAGTATGTGGTCCACGGGGAAAACCACAGATACGCAGTATTTT. Encoded protein: CASSMWSTGKTTDTQYF. Drawing the rest from reference TRBV19 and TRBJ2-3, the complete variable domain is DGGITQSPKYLFRKEGQNVTLSCEQNLNHDAMYWYRQDPGQGLRLIYYSQIVNDFQKGDIAEGYSVSREKKESFPLTVTSAQKNPTAFYLCASSMWSTGKTTDTQYFGPGTRLTVL.

The chain carries TRBV5-1 and TRBJ1-4; tentative D call: TRBD1 (5 bases). CDR1 SGHRS and CDR2 YFSETQ come from the germline V gene. This CDR3 has 16 residues. Trimming shortened V by 4 bases and J by 4 bases, and 17 bases separated the two germline ends. For the CDR3, the DNA is TGCGCCAGCAGCCTTTCGGGGGGTAGAGGTAATGAAAAACTGTTTTTT. This encodes CASSLSGGRGNEKLFF.

The V gene is TRBV5-1, the J gene TRBJ1-5; possible D gene TRBD1, 5 bases. The CDR3 has 15 amino acids. The V and J ends lost 2 bases and 3 bases respectively, with 12 bases between them. CDR1 SGHRS and CDR2 YFSETQ come from the germline V gene. CDR3 amino acids: CASSLGDNNNQPQHF. In DNA form, the CDR3 reads TGCGCCAGCAGCTTAGGGGATAACAACAATCAGCCCCAGCATTTT.